The rows below give T cell receptor beta chains drawn from one sample of a study of PD-1 blockade in mismatch repair-deficient tumors. Sequencing was performed with immunoSEQ multiplex PCR; in TCRdb, only in-frame clones are kept and a portion is missing. The table records 95,000 to 150,000 clones, about 85% of them present only once. The material sequenced was peripheral blood, taken 44 weeks after starting pembrolizumab. These receptors all stem from an adult with mismatch repair-deficient cancer. Each CDR3 is given with its conserved first and last residue. Fields, in order: CDR3 length, D gene, J gene, V gene, clone size, CDR3 DNA, CDR3 protein. A D gene is named only where the DNA matches it firmly. A row's size may be missing; if present it is once, few, many or a size class.

>15|.|TRBJ2-7|TRBV11-2|.
TGTGCCAGCAGCCAACCGTGGGGCAGCTCCTACGAGCAGTACTTC
CASSQPWGSSYEQYF
>15|.|TRBJ1-2|TRBV19|.
TGTGCCAGTACCTTGTGGGGCAGGCCCAACTATGGCTACACCTTC
CASTLWGRPNYGYTF
>16|TRBD1|TRBJ2-2|TRBV5-1|.
TGCGCCAGCAGCTTGAGGGAGACAGGGACAAACGGGGAGCTGTTTTTT
CASSLRETGTNGELFF
>14|TRBD1|TRBJ2-1|TRBV5-1|.
TGCGCCAGCAGCCCGACAGGGCGCTACAATGAGCAGTTCTTC
CASSPTGRYNEQFF
>15|TRBD1|TRBJ2-7|TRBV7-9|.
TGTGCCAGCAGCGGAGGACAGGGGGCTTCCTACGAGCAGTACTTC
CASSGGQGASYEQYF
>11|.|TRBJ2-1|TRBV27|.
TGTGCCACCTGGAGAAACAATGAGCAGTTCTTC
CATWRNNEQFF
>11|.|TRBJ1-5|TRBV12-2|.
TGTGCAAGTCGTTGGGCGCGGCCCCAGCATTTT
CASRWARPQHF
>16|.|TRBJ2-7|TRBV21-1|.
TGTGCCAGCAGGTCGCCGACTAGCGGAGTTACCTACGAGCAGTACTTC
CASRSPTSGVTYEQYF
>15|TRBD1|TRBJ2-7|TRBV6-5|.
TGTGCCAGCAGTTACGGGACAGAAAGCTCCTACGAGCAGTACTTC
CASSYGTESSYEQYF
>13|TRBD1|TRBJ1-4|TRBV9|.
TGTGCCAGCAGCGGGGGGACAGCCGAAAAACTGTTTTTT
CASSGGTAEKLFF
>16|TRBD1|TRBJ2-7|TRBV5-6|.
TGTGCCAGCAGCCCCACCCCGGGGACAGGGACCTACGAGCAGTACTTC
CASSPTPGTGTYEQYF
>22|TRBD2|TRBJ2-4|TRBV15|once
TGTGCCACCAGCAGATTATTCGGGACTAGCGGGAGGATCCATGGGGCCAAAAACATTCAGTACTTC
CATSRLFGTSGRIHGAKNIQYF
>15|TRBD2|TRBJ2-1|TRBV4-2|.
TGTGCCAGCAGCCAAGAAGGACTAGGCGGAAACAAGCAGTTCTTC
CASSQEGLGGNKQFF
>18|TRBD1|TRBJ2-2|TRBV7-8|.
TGTGCCAGCAGCTTAGAAATTGTGACAGGGGGTTTCACCGGGGAGCTGTTTTTT
CASSLEIVTGGFTGELFF
>13|.|TRBJ1-1|TRBV6-5|.
TGTGCCAGCAGTTACGGGTGGAACACTGAAGCTTTCTTT
CASSYGWNTEAFF
>16|.|TRBJ1-4|TRBV30|once
TGTGCCTGGCTACCGACGGAGACATATGGCCGTGAAAAACTGTTTTTT
CAWLPTETYGREKLFF
>14|TRBD1|TRBJ1-5|TRBV27|.
TGTGCCAGCAAGGGAGGGGGCTCGGGACAGCCCCAGCATTTT
CASKGGGSGQPQHF
>14|.|TRBJ2-7|TRBV18|.
TGTGCCAGCTCACCATCTACAGGGTCCTACGAGCAGTACTTC
CASSPSTGSYEQYF